Listed below are T cell receptor beta chains from one sample, sequenced in a study of prognosis after radiotherapy for stage I lung cancer. TCRdb redid the calling of the multiplex PCR reads with MiXCR, one entry per CDR3 protein. The sample holds approximately 20,000 distinct CDR3 sequences, 26% seen once. The specimen was PBMCs, collected before or after stereotactic body radiation therapy (not recorded which). These receptors came from a donor aged 50 or older with non-small cell lung cancer. The CDR3 runs from the conserved cysteine through the conserved F or W. A D gene is named only where the DNA matches it firmly. Part of the rows lack a size; the others show once, few, many or a class for expanded clones.

D gene | J gene | clone size | V gene | CDR3 DNA | CDR3 protein
TRBD2 | TRBJ2-1 | medium-sized | TRBV7-6 | TGTGCCAGCAGCTTAGAGGCTAGCGGGAGCTATGAGCAGTTCTTC | CASSLEASGSYEQFF
NA | TRBJ2-7 | many | TRBV10-2 | TGCGCCAGCAGCGGGGGTTTTCGAGGCGGGATTCTTGACGAGCAGTACTTC | CASSGGFRGGILDEQYF
NA | TRBJ1-1 | many | TRBV30 | TGTGCCTGGAGTGTATGGGGTCGGGGTGGGACTGAAGCTTTCTTT | CAWSVWGRGGTEAFF
NA | TRBJ2-1 | many | TRBV12-3/TRBV12-4 | TGTGCCAGCAGTTCCGGTCGGAGGGATGGTGAGCAGTTCTTC | CASSSGRRDGEQFF
NA | TRBJ2-7 | few | TRBV30 | TGTGCCCGGAGTCCCCGATCGCTCGAGCAGCACTTC | CARSPRSLEQHF
TRBD2 | TRBJ2-1 | many | TRBV25-1 | TGTGCCAGCAGTGAAGGGACTAGCGATTACAATGAGCAGTTCTTC | CASSEGTSDYNEQFF
TRBD2 | TRBJ2-2 | many | TRBV20-1 | TGCAGTGCTAGGGCATCAGAGGGGGTAGCGGGAGTCTGGGGTAGCGGGGAGCTGTTTTTT | CSARASEGVAGVWGSGELFF
TRBD1 | TRBJ1-1 | many | TRBV12-3/TRBV12-4 | TGTGCCAGTAGGGAGATGAGCAGGGGGACTGAAGCTTTCTTT | CASREMSRGTEAFF
NA | TRBJ2-1 | many | TRBV24-1 | TGTGCCACCAGTGAACCAGGGACCGGACGGTCCTACAATGAGCAGTTCTTC | CATSEPGTGRSYNEQFF
TRBD1 | TRBJ2-5 | many | TRBV7-2 | TGTGCCAGCAGCTTAACGACAGGGGGAGAGACCCAGTACTTC | CASSLTTGGETQYF
NA | TRBJ1-1 | many | TRBV2 | TGTGCCAGCAGTGAACGGCGGAGAATGAACACTGAAGCTTTCTTT | CASSERRRMNTEAFF
TRBD2 | TRBJ2-1 | medium-sized | TRBV20-1 | TGCAGTGCTAGAGGCCTAGCGGGATATGAGCAGTTCTTC | CSARGLAGYEQFF
TRBD1 | TRBJ2-3 | many | TRBV6-1 | TGTGCCAGCAGTACAGGGGTGAGGCCAGATACGCAGTATTTT | CASSTGVRPDTQYF
NA | TRBJ2-7 | NA | TRBV5-8 | TGTGTCAGCAGCTTGGAGGGTTACGAGCAGTACTTC | CVSSLEGYEQYF
NA | TRBJ1-2 | many | TRBV6-2/TRBV6-3 | TGTGCCAGCAGTTACCCGTCCCAGGGGCGGCGTGGCTACACCTTC | CASSYPSQGRRGYTF
TRBD2 | TRBJ2-1 | many | TRBV7-9 | TGTGCCAGCAGCACCAGACTAGCGGCTAACAATGAGCAGTTCTTC | CASSTRLAANNEQFF
NA | TRBJ1-1 | many | TRBV5-1 | TGCGCCAGCAGCCCGCGTCGCGGGCAGAACACTGAAGCTTTCTTT | CASSPRRGQNTEAFF
NA | TRBJ1-1 | many | TRBV6-1 | TGTGCCAGCAGTGACCCCCCCGTGGGCACTGAAGCTTTCTTT | CASSDPPVGTEAFF
NA | TRBJ2-1 | many | TRBV6-1 | TGTGCCAGCACCAAAGGGAAAAACAATGAGCAGTTCTTC | CASTKGKNNEQFF
TRBD2 | TRBJ2-7 | many | TRBV11-2 | TGTGCCAGCAGCCCACTAGCGGGAGGGCCCTACGAGCAGTACTTC | CASSPLAGGPYEQYF
NA | TRBJ2-1 | many | TRBV19 | TGTGCCAGTAGTCCGCATACAGGGTTTCTAAGAAATGAGCAGTTCTTC | CASSPHTGFLRNEQFF
TRBD1 | TRBJ2-1 | many | TRBV14 | TGTGCCAGCAGCCAGCAGGGGGTCGGACCCTACAATGAGCAGTTCTTC | CASSQQGVGPYNEQFF